This T cell receptor (beta chain) originates from a study of CD8 T cells in ankylosing spondylitis. Regarding the study as a whole: One TCR beta motif, made up of 7 or 8 highly homologous variants, appeared characteristic of ankylosing spondylitis blood. Prior work had noted some motif variants in reactive arthritis blood and synovial fluid. Within peripheral blood, clones linked to disease were CD8+ and relatively rare.

This clonotype was counted between two and nine times. Its antigen remains unidentified. The J segment lost 7 bases and the V segment lost 6 bases, leaving 13 bases of the junction unmatched. The CDR3 is 16 amino acids. The germline V gene encodes CDR1 MNHEY and CDR2 SMNVEV (reference sequence). As the method for making TCR beta libraries, quantitative 5'-RACE with molecular barcodes was used. One entry per CDR3 protein results from TCRdb running MiXCR on the 5' RACE reads. The data show roughly 230,000 distinct CDR3 sequences, with about 18% seen just once and around 30% held by the top ten. The sequence was obtained from a male donor with ankylosing spondylitis or in good health (not recorded which). Sample: blood, either unsorted or a sorted T cell fraction (not recorded which). The V and J genes are TRBV27 and TRBJ2-1; 9 bases align to TRBD2. The DNA of the CDR3 is TGTGCCAGCAGATTGCAGGCGGGAGGGCCGGGGAATGAGCAGTTCTTC. It translates to CASRLQAGGPGNEQFF.